Listed below are T cell receptor beta chains from one sample, sequenced in a study of shared clonotypes between healthy human individuals. Repertoires were generated with immunoSEQ multiplex PCR, while TCRdb's copy carries only in-frame clones and drops some. Of approximately 2.5 million clones in the sample, around 94% were seen once. Sample: naive CD4+ T cells sorted from blood. These receptors all stem from a man aged 18-30 years in good health. Each CDR3 is given with its conserved first and last residue. A D gene is named only where the DNA matches it firmly. A clone size is listed for some rows: how often the clone was seen (once, few, many), or a class if it is expanded.

D | size | J | V | CDR3 | DNA
- | - | TRBJ2-7 | TRBV10-2 | CASRQRTAYEQYF | TGCGCCAGCCGCCAGCGGACTGCCTACGAGCAGTACTTC
- | once | TRBJ2-1 | TRBV10-2 | CASSPSGLQHNEQFF | TGCGCCAGCAGTCCTTCCGGACTACAGCACAATGAGCAGTTCTTC
- | - | TRBJ1-1 | TRBV2 | CASRRDRNTEAFF | TGTGCCAGCAGGAGAGATAGGAACACTGAAGCTTTCTTT
- | - | TRBJ2-3 | TRBV19 | CASSGSRSSTDTQYF | TGTGCCAGTAGTGGGAGCAGAAGTAGCACAGATACGCAGTATTTT
- | - | TRBJ1-6 | TRBV27 | CASTFGGVGNSPLHF | TGTGCCAGCACCTTCGGGGGGGTAGGTAATTCACCCCTCCACTTT
- | - | TRBJ1-2 | TRBV18 | CASSQYSDYGYTF | TGTGCCAGCTCACAATACAGTGACTATGGCTACACCTTC
TRBD1 | once | TRBJ1-4 | TRBV19 | CASSNRTGSRSGKLFF | TGTGCCAGTAGTAACCGGACAGGGTCTCGTTCGGGGAAACTGTTTTTT
TRBD1 | - | TRBJ2-7 | TRBV5-1 | CASSLDPGQGATNEQYF | TGCGCCAGCAGCTTGGATCCGGGACAGGGGGCTACCAACGAGCAGTACTTC
- | - | TRBJ2-1 | TRBV4-1 | CASSVYSNSEQFF | TGCGCCAGCAGCGTATACTCGAATAGTGAGCAGTTCTTC
TRBD1 | - | TRBJ1-2 | TRBV2 | CASSAETGADYGYTF | TGTGCCAGCAGTGCGGAGACAGGGGCGGACTATGGCTACACCTTC
- | - | TRBJ1-4 | TRBV28 | CASSLSSPATNEKLFF | TGTGCCAGCAGTTTATCCAGCCCTGCAACTAATGAAAAACTGTTTTTT
- | - | TRBJ2-7 | TRBV7-2 | CASSLSGAGIYEQYF | TGTGCCAGCAGCTTATCTGGCGCGGGAATCTACGAGCAGTACTTC
TRBD2 | - | TRBJ2-5 | TRBV11-2 | CASSPWGVSGVGETQYF | TGTGCCAGCAGCCCCTGGGGTGTTAGCGGGGTTGGAGAGACCCAGTACTTC
- | - | TRBJ2-7 | TRBV10-1 | CASSEGVLGPSYEQYF | TGCGCCAGCAGTGAGGGAGTACTAGGGCCCTCCTACGAGCAGTACTTC
- | - | TRBJ2-3 | TRBV2 | CASSESGAVFTDTQYF | TGTGCCAGCAGTGAATCAGGGGCCGTGTTCACAGATACGCAGTATTTT
- | - | TRBJ1-2 | TRBV18 | CASDTLGMSYTF | TGTGCCAGCGATACACTGGGTATGAGCTACACCTTC
TRBD1 | once | TRBJ2-1 | TRBV2 | CASSLDRGTYNEQFF | TGTGCCAGCAGTCTGGACAGGGGGACCTACAATGAGCAGTTCTTC
TRBD1 | few | TRBJ1-5 | TRBV30 | CAWSTGASNQPQHF | TGTGCCTGGAGTACAGGGGCGAGCAATCAGCCCCAGCATTTT
- | - | TRBJ1-2 | TRBV6-1 | CASSEIGGGRFRDNGYTF | TGTGCCAGCAGTGAGATTGGAGGTGGCAGATTCCGGGACAACGGCTACACCTTC
- | once | TRBJ1-1 | TRBV7-2 | CASSLAVGGGREAFF | TGTGCCAGCAGCTTAGCGGTTGGGGGTGGGAGAGAAGCTTTCTTT
TRBD2 | - | TRBJ2-7 | TRBV5-6 | CASSLETSGRRYEQYF | TGTGCCAGCAGCTTGGAGACTAGCGGGAGGAGGTACGAGCAGTACTTC
- | - | TRBJ1-2 | TRBV7-8 | CASSARGGYGYTF | TGTGCCAGCAGCGCAAGAGGAGGCTATGGCTACACCTTC
TRBD1 | - | TRBJ2-7 | TRBV27 | CASSLWGQSSYEQYF | TGTGCCAGCAGTTTATGGGGACAGTCCTCCTACGAGCAGTACTTC
- | - | TRBJ1-6 | TRBV5-1 | CASSLERQDNSPLHF | TGCGCCAGCAGCTTGGAAAGGCAGGATAATTCACCCCTCCACTTT